The 9 T cell receptor beta chains given below trace back to one sample, sequenced in a study of cytomegalovirus exposure and HLA in healthy donors (dated by TCRdb to 2016 to 2017). The library came from the immunoSEQ multiplex PCR assay. The multiplex PCR relied on a mix of 60 forward primers for TCR Vbeta segments and 13 reverse primers for TCR Jbeta segments. In TCRdb, the immuneACCESS table is reduced to in-frame sequences with V and J assigned. These tables do not hold every clone; where another copy was compared, an unresolved V gene accounts for under half, and the others remain unexplained. The sample table records around 160,000 clones; roughly 87% of these occur just once. In total, the top ten clones hold 3.5% to 5% of the sample. The sample was PBMCs. The receptor source for this set is a man aged 50-59 years in good health and CMV-seropositive.

The chain links TRBV9 to TRBJ2-7; D gene unclear. Germline assignment: CDR1 SGDLS and CDR2 YYNGEE. The CDR3 contains 13 residues. V lost 4 bases and J 0 bases, leaving 8 bases between the germline ends. In DNA form, the CDR3 reads TGTGCCAGCAGCCCGGGTCTCTCCTACGAGCAGTACTTC. Translating it yields CASSPGLSYEQYF.

The chain links TRBV7-3 to TRBJ2-1; 12 bases agree with TRBD2. This CDR3 is 20 amino acids long. Per germline, CDR1 SGHTA and CDR2 FQGTGA. V dropped 2 bases and J dropped 6; count of bases not matched to a gene: 17. The CDR3: CASSLLGRLAGGPSFNEQFF. CDR3 nucleotide sequence: TGTGCCAGCAGCTTACTGGGGAGGCTAGCGGGGGGGCCGAGTTTCAATGAGCAGTTCTTC.

The V gene is TRBV5-1, the J gene TRBJ2-1; D may be TRBD2 (5 bases). V lost 2 bases to trimming and J lost 7 bases, with 16 bases between them. The germline CDR1 and CDR2 sequences are SGHRS and YFSETQ. CDR3 size: 15 residues. The CDR3 sequence: CASSLSPLGENEQFF. The CDR3 region has the DNA TGCGCCAGCAGCTTAAGCCCCCTGGGAGAGAATGAGCAGTTCTTC. The variable domain in full, with the rest retrieved from reference TRBV5-1 and TRBJ2-1, is KAGVTQTPRYLIKTRGQQVTLSCSPISGHRSVSWYQQTPGQGLQFLFEYFSETQRNKGNFPGRFSGRQFSNSRSEMNVSTLELGDSALYLCASSLSPLGENEQFFGPGTRLTVL.

The gene calls are TRBV11-2 and TRBJ2-5, with TRBD2 as a possible D gene (5 bases). The CDR3 sequence is 19 residues long. With 0 bases removed from V and 4 bases from J, the gap between germline ends came to 24 bases. The V gene's germline CDR1 is SGHAT and CDR2 FQNNGV. The CDR3 sequence: CASSLERRPSPTGRETQYF. For the CDR3, the DNA is TGTGCCAGCAGCTTAGAAAGAAGACCTAGCCCAACCGGGCGAGAGACCCAGTACTTC.

This chain uses TRBV7-2 with TRBJ2-7; D remains ambiguous. Germline CDR1 SGHTA, CDR2 FQGNSA. With 3 bases removed from V and 5 bases from J, the gap between germline ends came to 14 bases. This CDR3 contains 14 residues. The CDR3 loop is CASSLQIRSHEQYF. The CDR3, as DNA: TGTGCCAGCAGCTTGCAAATTCGGAGCCACGAGCAGTACTTC.

The chain is built from TRBV4-3 and TRBJ2-3, with unresolved D. The length of the CDR3 is 15 residues. The V gene lost 1 base and the J gene lost 0 bases, with 8 bases spanning the gap. Germline V gives CDR1 LGHNA, CDR2 YSLEER. CDR3 in DNA: TGCGCCAGCAGCCAAGTTGGGCATAGCACAGATACGCAGTATTTT. Protein sequence: CASSQVGHSTDTQYF.

This clone was counted between two and nine times. The CDR3 region has the DNA TGCAGCGTTGCCGGGTTCACTGAAGCTTTCTTT. Translation gives CSVAGFTEAFF. The J gene is TRBJ1-1, the V gene TRBV29-1, with D unresolved. The CDR3 spans 11 residues. V was pared by 4 bases and J by 4 bases, with 7 bases between. Germline CDR1 is SQVTM and CDR2 is ANQGSEA.

The V call is TRBV23-1, the J call TRBJ2-7, with D possibly being TRBD2 (5 bases). TRBV23-1 is annotated as an ORF whose role is uncertain. V shed 3 bases and J shed 2 bases, with 11 bases lying between them. CDR3 length: 14 residues. Here the CDR3 reads CASSQIGLTYEQYF. CDR3 nucleotides: TGCGCCAGCAGTCAGATCGGACTGACCTACGAGCAGTACTTC.

This clone has just a few counts. The CDR3 DNA follows: TGTGCCAGCAGTCGGGGGGGGTCCTTGAACAATCAGCCCCAGCATTTT. It translates to CASSRGGSLNNQPQHF. This chain links TRBV9 with TRBJ1-5; perhaps TRBD1 as D (5 bases). CDR3 size: 16 residues. Germline V lookup: CDR1 SGDLS, CDR2 YYNGEE. Trimming removed 5 bases from V and 3 bases from J, with 18 bases in between.